Sequencing of this T cell receptor (beta chain) was carried out in a study of cytomegalovirus exposure and HLA in healthy donors. General study findings and limits: TCR beta chains numbering under 200 were designated cytomegalovirus-associated. The study carried out a later analysis of TCR beta sequences. It associated some 18,000 of them with specific HLA alleles at a false discovery rate of 0.05. The authors considered a cluster of highly shared sequence variants likely to be a sequencing artifact.

For this clone: No antigen is known for it.

Trimming took 1 base from V and 7 from J; bases not matched to a gene: 6. The CDR3 has 16 residues. Germline V gives CDR1 LNHDA, CDR2 SQIVND (reference sequence). The donors gave bone marrow, and they were healthy. The PCR made use of 60 Vbeta and 13 Jbeta primers. Data came from immunoSEQ multiplex PCR; TCRdb stores just in-frame clones and leaves some out. The sample records roughly 280,000 clones, about 66% being singletons. The TCR comes from a female donor in good health and CMV-seronegative. The sequencing sample was made of PBMCs. The chain joins TRBV19 to TRBJ2-1; 11 bases match TRBD2. The CDR3 DNA reads as TGTGCCAGTAGTATAGCTCTAGCGGGAGGACCAAATGAGCAGTTCTTC. Encoded protein: CASSIALAGGPNEQFF.